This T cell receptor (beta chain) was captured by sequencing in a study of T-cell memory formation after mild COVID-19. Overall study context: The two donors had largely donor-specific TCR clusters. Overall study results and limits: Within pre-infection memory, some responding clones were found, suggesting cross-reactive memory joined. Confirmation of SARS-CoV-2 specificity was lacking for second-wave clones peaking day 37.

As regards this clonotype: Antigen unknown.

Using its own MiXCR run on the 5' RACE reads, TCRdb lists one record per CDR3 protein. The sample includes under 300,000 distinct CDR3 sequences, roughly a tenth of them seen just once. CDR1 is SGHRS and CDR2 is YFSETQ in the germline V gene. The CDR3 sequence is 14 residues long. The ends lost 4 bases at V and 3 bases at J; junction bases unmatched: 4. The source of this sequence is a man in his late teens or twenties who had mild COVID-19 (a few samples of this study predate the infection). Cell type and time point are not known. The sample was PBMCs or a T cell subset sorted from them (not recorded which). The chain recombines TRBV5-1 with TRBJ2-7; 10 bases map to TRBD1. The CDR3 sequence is CASSQGDRGYEQYF. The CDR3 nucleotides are TGCGCCAGCAGCCAGGGGGACAGGGGCTACGAGCAGTACTTC. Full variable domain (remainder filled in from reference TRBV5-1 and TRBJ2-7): KAGVTQTPRYLIKTRGQQVTLSCSPISGHRSVSWYQQTPGQGLQFLFEYFSETQRNKGNFPGRFSGRQFSNSRSEMNVSTLELGDSALYLCASSQGDRGYEQYFGPGTRLTVT.